This passage covers 32 T cell receptor beta chains from one sample sequenced in a study of radiotherapy plus CTLA-4 blockade in lung cancer. Repertoires were generated with immunoSEQ multiplex PCR, while TCRdb's copy carries only in-frame clones and drops some. The repertoire consists of 50,000 to 85,000 clones, with approximately 83% occurring once and the leading ten covering roughly 3.9%. The sequencing here drew on peripheral blood, taken from a patient treated with radiotherapy plus ipilimumab. These receptors were collected from a human donor with non-small cell lung cancer who had a partial response to radiotherapy plus ipilimumab.

The J gene is TRBJ2-3, the V gene TRBV6-6; 7 bases align to TRBD2. Losses at the gene ends were 5 bases for V and 1 base for J; bases not matched to a gene: 6. This CDR3 is built from 15 residues. Germline V gene data show CDR1 as MNHNY and CDR2 as SVGAGI (reference sequence). CDR3 sequence: CASSPSGTGTDTQYF. In DNA form, the CDR3 reads TGTGCCAGCAGTCCAAGCGGGACTGGCACAGATACGCAGTATTTT.

The rearrangement links TRBV5-4 to TRBJ2-5; 7 nucleotides align to TRBD1. This CDR3 comprises 15 residues. Germline trimming cut 6 bases from V and 5 bases from J; bases unmatched to any gene: 13. Germline lookup yields CDR1 SGHNT and CDR2 YYREEE (reference sequence). CDR3: CASTPRDSPGETQYF. The CDR3 DNA sequence: TGTGCCAGCACGCCAAGGGACAGCCCAGGGGAGACCCAGTACTTC. Complete variable domain (other parts from reference TRBV5-4 and TRBJ2-5): ETGVTQSPTHLIKTRGQQVTLRCSSQSGHNTVSWYQQALGQGPQFIFQYYREEENGRGNFPPRFSGLQFPNYSSELNVNALELDDSALYLCASTPRDSPGETQYFGPGTRLLVL.

The rearrangement uses TRBV18 and TRBJ2-7; D ambiguous. V was cut by 2 bases and J by 4 bases, with 12 bases left in between. This CDR3 region has 14 residues. Germline assignment: CDR1 KGHSH and CDR2 LQKENI. The CDR3 DNA follows: TGTGCCAGCTCACCAATCCAGGTTGGGTACGAGCAGTACTTC. It specifies CASSPIQVGYEQYF.

This chain links TRBV30 with TRBJ2-3, with D perhaps matching TRBD2 (6 bases). The germline V gene encodes CDR1 GTSNPN and CDR2 SVGIG (reference sequence). Trimming removed 3 bases from V and 1 base from J, with 14 bases in between. This CDR3 spans 15 amino acids. CDR3 nucleotides: TGTGCCTGGAGCCGGGGCGGAGGGGGCACAGATACGCAGTATTTT. It yields the protein CAWSRGGGGTDTQYF.

This chain connects TRBV9 to TRBJ1-2; the match to TRBD1 covers 8 bases. The CDR3 length is 19 residues. Germline CDR1 and CDR2: SGDLS and YYNGEE. With 3 bases clipped from V and 0 bases from J, the junction kept 16 bases outside the gene matches. Here the CDR3 DNA reads TGTGCCAGCAGCGCGTGGGCTGGGGCAGGGGGCCCTCCTAACTATGGCTACACCTTC. Amino acids: CASSAWAGAGGPPNYGYTF.

This clone was detected only a few times. V gene TRBV18 combines with J gene TRBJ1-5; D is possibly TRBD1 (6 bases). CDR1 and CDR2 (germline): KGHSH, LQKENI. This CDR3 is 16 amino acids long. V was pared by 2 bases and J by 1 base, with 12 bases between. The CDR3 nucleotides read TGTGCCAGCTCACCAAGTCGAGGGGGAAGCAATCAGCCCCAGCATTTT. It codes for CASSPSRGGSNQPQHF.

The chain recombines TRBV11-2 with TRBJ2-3, with 10 nucleotides matching TRBD2. The germline CDR1 and CDR2 sequences are SGHAT and FQNNGV. There are 14 residues in the CDR3. V was clipped by 8 bases and J by 2 bases; unmatched bases: 4. The chain's CDR3 is CASGLAATTDTQYF. Here the CDR3 DNA reads TGTGCCAGCGGACTAGCGGCGACCACAGATACGCAGTATTTT.

The V call is TRBV5-4, the J call TRBJ2-3; a possible D gene is TRBD1 (6 bases). The CDR3 is 16 amino acids. Germline V gives CDR1 SGHNT, CDR2 YYREEE (reference sequence). Trimming shortened V by 4 bases and J by 0 bases, and 15 bases separated the two germline ends. Here the CDR3 reads CASSASGTTSTDTQYF. The CDR3 DNA follows: TGTGCCAGCAGCGCCTCCGGGACAACTAGCACAGATACGCAGTATTTT.

CDR3 sequence: CASSLRGRDTEAFF. CDR3 bases: TGTGCCAGCAGTTTAAGGGGGCGCGACACTGAAGCTTTCTTT. This chain connects TRBV28 to TRBJ1-1, with 7 bases aligning to TRBD1. The germline CDR1 and CDR2 sequences are MDHEN and SYDVKM. V was pared by 2 bases and J by 3 bases, with 3 bases of the junction left unmatched. The CDR3 length is 14 residues.

The rearrangement links TRBV2 to TRBJ1-2; the match to TRBD1 covers 9 bases. CDR1 SNHLY and CDR2 FYNNEI come from the germline V gene. J was trimmed by 6 bases and V by 7 bases; bases with no gene match: 6. The CDR3 runs 13 residues. The chain's CDR3 is CASIRQGGDGYTF. In DNA form, the CDR3 reads TGTGCCAGCATTAGACAGGGGGGTGATGGCTACACCTTC.

The rearrangement links TRBV6-5 to TRBJ2-1, with 7 bases lining up with TRBD1. The CDR3 spans 14 residues. The J segment lost 3 bases and the V segment lost 2 bases, leaving 1 base of the junction unmatched. CDR1 is MNHEY, CDR2 SVGAGI, per germline. This CDR3 reads CASSYRDSYNEQFF. Here the CDR3 DNA reads TGTGCCAGCAGTTACCGGGACAGCTACAATGAGCAGTTCTTC.

The chain joins TRBV5-1 to TRBJ2-1; 9 bases match TRBD2. The CDR3 sequence is 15 residues long. In germline, CDR1 is SGHRS, CDR2 YFSETQ. The J segment lost 3 bases and the V segment lost 1 base, leaving 2 bases of the junction unmatched. The CDR3 coding sequence is TGCGCCAGCAGCTTGACTAGCGGGTTCTACAATGAGCAGTTCTTC. Its translation is CASSLTSGFYNEQFF.

The chain couples TRBV10-1 to TRBJ1-5; no firm D call. Trimming removed 0 bases from V and 3 bases from J, with 9 bases in between. Germline V CDR1 and CDR2: WNHNN, SYGVQD (reference sequence). CDR3 length: 15 amino acids. The CDR3 DNA reads as TGCGCCAGCAGTGAGTCTTTTACTGCCAATCAGCCCCAGCATTTT. This codes for CASSESFTANQPQHF.

This chain uses TRBV11-2 with TRBJ2-1, with TRBD2 matching 13 bases. Trimming cost V 1 base and J 8 bases; bases outside gene matches: 5. Germline V gene sequence: CDR1 SGHAT, CDR2 FQNNGV. The CDR3 length is 16 residues. CDR3 sequence (DNA): TGTGCCAGCAGCTTAGGACTAGCGGGAGGAGTCGATGAGCAGTTCTTC. It translates to CASSLGLAGGVDEQFF.

The chain recombines TRBV19 with TRBJ1-2; 7 nucleotides line up with TRBD1. CDR1 is LNHDA and CDR2 is SQIVND in the germline V gene (reference sequence). The CDR3 is made up of 14 amino acids. J was trimmed by 3 bases and V by 6 bases; bases with no gene match: 7. CDR3 amino acids: CASSRRQGDYGYTF. Written as DNA, the CDR3 is TGTGCCAGTAGCAGGAGACAGGGCGACTATGGCTACACCTTC.

This chain connects TRBV7-9 to TRBJ1-2; D is perhaps TRBD1 (6 bases). Germline V gene lookup returns CDR1 SEHNR and CDR2 FQNEAQ (reference sequence). The CDR3 totals 15 residues. V dropped 1 base and J dropped 7 bases, with 16 bases sitting between them. CDR3 amino acids: CASSLGGRGMGGYTF. The CDR3 region has the DNA TGTGCCAGCAGCTTAGGCGGCAGGGGAATGGGTGGCTACACCTTC.

The table lists this clone with many counts. The chain combines TRBV4-2 with TRBJ1-2; TRBD1 is a possible D gene (5 bases). This CDR3 contains 16 residues. Looked up from germline, CDR1 is LGHNA and CDR2 is YNFKEQ. Deletions cut 3 bases from V and 1 base from J, with 15 bases between. The CDR3 sequence is CASSQLTETYNYGYTF. The CDR3 coding sequence is TGTGCCAGCAGCCAGCTGACAGAAACGTATAACTATGGCTACACCTTC.

This clone has only one observation. The chain joins TRBV5-1 to TRBJ2-1; D is uncertain. Germline V gives CDR1 SGHRS, CDR2 YFSETQ. Trimming stripped 2 bases from V and 6 bases from J, with 6 bases between. This CDR3 comprises 12 residues. The CDR3 here is CASSFESNEQFF. In nucleotides, the CDR3 is TGCGCCAGCAGCTTCGAGAGCAATGAGCAGTTCTTC.

The chain joins TRBV30 to TRBJ1-4; D ambiguous. V was shortened by 1 base and J by 4 bases, with 13 bases between the two germline ends. The germline CDR1 and CDR2 sequences are GTSNPN and SVGIG (reference sequence). The CDR3 sequence is 15 residues long. CDR3 in amino acids: CAWSDRADYNEKLFF. The CDR3 DNA reads as TGTGCCTGGAGTGATCGAGCGGATTATAATGAAAAACTGTTTTTT.

In regard to this clone: The same CDR3 is also encoded by other DNA sequences in this sample. The V call is TRBV7-2, the J call TRBJ1-5; D is uncertain. The CDR3 runs 13 residues. Trimming pared 3 bases from V and 3 bases from J, leaving 6 bases between. Germline CDR1 is SGHTA and CDR2 is FQGNSA. As DNA, the CDR3 is TGTGCCAGCAGCTTCCGGTTCAATCAGCCCCAGCATTTT. Its translation is CASSFRFNQPQHF.

CDR3 nucleotides: TGCGCCAGCAGAAGAGGGACAGGGGATAATTCACCCCTCCACTTT. This encodes CASRRGTGDNSPLHF. The chain combines TRBV5-1 with TRBJ1-6; 10 bases map to TRBD1. V gave up 5 bases and J gave up 5 bases; unmatched junction bases: 4. The CDR3 is made up of 15 amino acids. The V gene's germline CDR1 is SGHRS and CDR2 YFSETQ.

This sequence joins TRBV20-1 and TRBJ2-7, with D hard to call. The V and J ends lost 6 bases and 6 bases respectively, with 12 bases between them. The germline gives CDR1 DFQATT, CDR2 SNEGSKA (reference sequence). This CDR3 comprises 11 residues. The CDR3 sequence: CSAPRTSEQYF. In DNA, the CDR3 is TGCAGTGCCCCACGAACAAGCGAGCAGTACTTC.

The rearrangement uses TRBV9 and TRBJ1-1, with D perhaps matching TRBD1 (5 bases). Looked up from germline, CDR1 is SGDLS and CDR2 is YYNGEE. The V gene lost 0 bases and the J gene lost 8 bases, with 8 bases spanning the gap. The CDR3 loop spans 12 amino acids. DNA for the CDR3: TGTGCCAGCAGCGTAGAGGGGTTAGAAGCTTTCTTT. Amino acid sequence: CASSVEGLEAFF.

In this sample, this clone turned up once. The genes are TRBV15 and TRBJ1-5; 12 bases match TRBD1. Germline CDR1 reads LNHNV; CDR2 reads YYDKDF (reference sequence). The length of the CDR3 is 15 residues. V gave up 4 bases and J gave up 5 bases; unmatched junction bases: 3. CDR3 in DNA: TGTGCCACCAGCACAGGGACAGGGGGCCATCAGCCCCAGCATTTT. It codes for CATSTGTGGHQPQHF.

For this clone: The junction departs from the called germline gene at one end, perhaps through a read error. The CDR3 bases are TGCGCCAGCAGGCTCCAACCGGGACTAGCGGCCTTCAGGGTCGACTTC. It is translated as CASRLQPGLAAFRVDF. The chain combines TRBV5-1 with TRBJ2-5, with TRBD2 matching 11 bases. The CDR3 totals 16 residues. Germline assignment: CDR1 SGHRS and CDR2 YFSETQ.

The chain joins TRBV7-3 to TRBJ2-2; 10 bases align to TRBD1. Trimming at V came to 2 bases and at J to 6 bases, leaving 9 bases not matched to a gene. The CDR3 has 17 residues. CDR1 and CDR2 from the germline V gene are SGHTA and FQGTGA. The CDR3 here is CASSLVVGTGAAGELFF. CDR3 bases: TGTGCCAGCAGCTTAGTAGTTGGGACAGGGGCGGCCGGGGAGCTGTTTTTT.

The chain combines TRBV19 with TRBJ2-1; TRBD2 agrees at 8 bases. V was clipped by 8 bases and J by 4 bases; unmatched bases: 7. This CDR3 spans 14 amino acids. CDR1 LNHDA and CDR2 SQIVND come from the germline V gene (reference sequence). CDR3 amino acids: CASSGLVTYNEQFF. The CDR3 nucleotides read TGTGCCAGTTCGGGACTAGTTACGTACAATGAGCAGTTCTTC.

CDR3: CASSYSAGYDEQYF. The CDR3 nucleotides are TGTGCCAGCAGTTACTCGGCAGGGTACGACGAGCAGTACTTC. This rearrangement joins TRBV6-5 to TRBJ2-7, with D possibly TRBD1 on 5 matching bases. The CDR3 has 14 residues. CDR1 is MNHEY, CDR2 SVGAGI, per germline. V was trimmed by 0 bases and J by 5 bases, leaving 11 bases between them.

V gene TRBV25-1 combines with J gene TRBJ2-6; the D is unclear. Trimming took off 7 bases at V and 0 bases at J, with 10 bases between the two ends. Looked up from germline, CDR1 is MGHDK and CDR2 is SYGVNS. The CDR3 totals 15 residues. The DNA for the CDR3 is TGTGCCAGCACCCCCATGTCCTCTGGGGCCAACGTCCTGACTTTC. Its translation is CASTPMSSGANVLTF.

The chain combines TRBV5-6 with TRBJ2-1; TRBD2 is a possible D gene (6 bases). The CDR3 spans 16 residues. Germline lookup yields CDR1 SGHDT and CDR2 YYEEEE. Between the trimmed V and J ends, which lost 2 bases and 1 base, there was a span of 13 bases. The CDR3 DNA follows: TGTGCCAGCAGCTTCCCGACTAGGACTTCCTACAATGAGCAGTTCTTC. Encoded protein: CASSFPTRTSYNEQFF.

The rearrangement uses TRBV5-1 and TRBJ2-5; D is perhaps TRBD2 (5 bases). Germline CDR1 and CDR2: SGHRS and YFSETQ. CDR3 length equals 12 residues. V gave up 6 bases and J gave up 11 bases, with 17 bases separating them. The CDR3 protein is CASKETGGEQYF. DNA of the CDR3: TGCGCCAGCAAAGAAACCGGAGGTGAGCAGTACTTC.

This clone was recorded only once. This chain joins TRBV7-9 and TRBJ2-1, with 14 bases identical to TRBD2. This CDR3 has 15 residues. The germline V gene encodes CDR1 SEHNR and CDR2 FQNEAQ (reference sequence). V shed 5 bases, J shed 7 bases, and the junction held 4 bases outside the gene matches. The CDR3 nucleotides read TGTGCCAGCAGCCCCGGGACTAGCGGGAGTAATGAGCAGTTCTTC. This codes for CASSPGTSGSNEQFF.